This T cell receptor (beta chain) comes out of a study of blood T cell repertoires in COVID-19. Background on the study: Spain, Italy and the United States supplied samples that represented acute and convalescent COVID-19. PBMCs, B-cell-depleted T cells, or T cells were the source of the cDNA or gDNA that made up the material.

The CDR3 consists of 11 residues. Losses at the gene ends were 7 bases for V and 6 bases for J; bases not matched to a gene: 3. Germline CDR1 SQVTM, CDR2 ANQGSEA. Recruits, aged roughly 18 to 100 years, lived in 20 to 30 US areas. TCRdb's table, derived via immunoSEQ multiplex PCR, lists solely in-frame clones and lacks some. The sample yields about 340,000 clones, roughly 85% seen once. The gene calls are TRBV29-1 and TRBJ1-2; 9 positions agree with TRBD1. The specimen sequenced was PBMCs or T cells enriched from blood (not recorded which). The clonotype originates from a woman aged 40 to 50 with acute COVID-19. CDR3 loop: CSAGQGNGYTF. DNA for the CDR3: TGCAGCGCAGGACAGGGGAATGGCTACACCTTC.